Shown below are 7 T cell receptor beta chains from a single sample sequenced in a study of response to subunit inactivated influenza vaccine. Using its own MiXCR run on the RT-PCR reads, TCRdb lists one record per CDR3 protein. The table has about 540,000 distinct CDR3 sequences, under 30% seen once. The same sample was also used in a study of T cells expressing NK-cell markers. This second study says: UMIs accompanied the 5'RACE template switching by which TCR beta cDNA was made.

The input for sequencing was CD4+ T cells sorted from PBMCs, taken 12 days after vaccination. The receptors were sampled from a man in his fifties or sixties who received an inactivated influenza vaccine.

This clonotype came up a few times. The rearrangement uses TRBV15 and TRBJ2-7; no definite D call. Germline V CDR1 and CDR2: LNHNV, YYDKDF (reference sequence). Between the trimmed V and J ends, which lost 0 bases and 7 bases, there was a span of 10 bases. This CDR3 spans 13 amino acids. The CDR3 DNA follows: TGTGCCACCAGCAGAGATTTGGCGTGGGAGCAGTACTTC. Translated, it gives CATSRDLAWEQYF.

The V and J genes are TRBV28 and TRBJ2-3; D uncertain. CDR3 length: 16 amino acids. Per the germline V gene, CDR1 is MDHEN and CDR2 is SYDVKM. V was pared by 4 bases and J by 1 base, with 15 bases between. CDR3 in amino acids: CASSSRFRTGTDTQYF. In nucleotides, the CDR3 is TGTGCCAGCAGTTCCCGTTTCAGGACCGGCACAGATACGCAGTATTTT.

This chain connects TRBV3-1 to TRBJ1-1, with a weak D call TRBD1 (5 bases). The CDR3 runs to 15 residues. The germline CDR1 and CDR2 sequences are LGHDT and YNNKEL (reference sequence). V shed 1 base and J shed 3 bases, with 12 bases lying between them. The CDR3 bases are TGTGCCAGCAGCCAAGCAGACAGACGTTACACTGAAGCTTTCTTT. Translation gives CASSQADRRYTEAFF.

This clonotype was recorded a few times. The chain employs TRBV7-2 and TRBJ1-2; D might be TRBD1 (6 bases). With 6 bases removed from V and 7 bases from J, the gap between germline ends came to 18 bases. CDR1 and CDR2 from the germline V gene are SGHTA and FQGNSA. The CDR3 loop spans 14 amino acids. This CDR3 is CASSPQGLLRGYTF. The CDR3 bases are TGTGCCAGCAGTCCACAGGGTCTCCTCCGTGGCTACACCTTC.

The rearrangement links TRBV20-1 to TRBJ2-3, with 9 bases that match TRBD1. Trimming took 0 bases from V and 4 from J; bases not matched to a gene: 5. Germline values: CDR1 DFQATT, CDR2 SNEGSKA (reference sequence). This CDR3 spans 15 amino acids. As DNA, the CDR3 is TGCAGTGCTAGAGACCCGGGACAGGGTTCAGATACGCAGTATTTT. Translated, it gives CSARDPGQGSDTQYF.

This chain joins TRBV20-1 and TRBJ1-4; D not resolved. Germline-derived CDR1 and CDR2 are DFQATT and SNEGSKA (reference sequence). The CDR3 runs to 13 residues. V lost 6 bases to trimming and J lost 10 bases, with 18 bases between them. Written as DNA, the CDR3 is TGCAGTGCCCCTTCACAAGGGTTAGCAAAACTGTTTTTT. The encoded protein is CSAPSQGLAKLFF.

This clonotype was observed a few times. The chain recombines TRBV29-1 with TRBJ1-1, with D possibly matching TRBD1 (6 bases). The CDR3 is made up of 14 amino acids. Germline CDR1 is SQVTM and CDR2 is ANQGSEA. V was clipped by 3 bases and J by 5 bases, with 16 bases between them. The CDR3 bases are TGCAGCGTTGACGGGACACAGGGAGCGACTGAAGCTTTCTTT. It encodes CSVDGTQGATEAFF.